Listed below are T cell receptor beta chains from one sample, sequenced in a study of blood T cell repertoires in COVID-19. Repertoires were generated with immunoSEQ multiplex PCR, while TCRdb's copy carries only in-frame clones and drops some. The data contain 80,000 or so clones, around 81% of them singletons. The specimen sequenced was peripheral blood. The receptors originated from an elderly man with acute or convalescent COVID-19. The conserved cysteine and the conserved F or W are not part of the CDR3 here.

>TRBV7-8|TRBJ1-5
ASSLMTGEGQPQH
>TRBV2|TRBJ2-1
ASTVLAEYNEQF
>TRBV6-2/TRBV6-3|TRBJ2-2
ASSSNKRELF
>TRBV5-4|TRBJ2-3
ASSAGGTDTQY
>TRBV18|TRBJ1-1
ASSPLITGATNTEAF
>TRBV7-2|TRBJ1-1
ASSLVRGTGAAF
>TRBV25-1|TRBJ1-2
ASSKSQGAYGYT
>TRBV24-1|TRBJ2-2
ATSTGAPPDTGELF
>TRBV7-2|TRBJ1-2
ASSLSTAGGYT
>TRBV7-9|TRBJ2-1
ASSLYRASYNEQF
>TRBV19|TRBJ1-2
ASSPGQGAVGYT
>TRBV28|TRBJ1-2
ASSLDRGRVGT
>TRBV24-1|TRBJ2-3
ATSDNRTPGTDTQY
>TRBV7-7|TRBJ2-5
ASSLGQGETQY
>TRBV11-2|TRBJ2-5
ASSLEVRGTQY
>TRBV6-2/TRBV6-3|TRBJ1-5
ASSFGQSNQPQH
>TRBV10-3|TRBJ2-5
AISESTGTQY
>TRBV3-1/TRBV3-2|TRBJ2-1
ASSQFLPGTSGSNEQF
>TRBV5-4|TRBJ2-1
ASSPNFDRTSGEQF
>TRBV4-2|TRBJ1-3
ASSQEGLTHSGNTIY
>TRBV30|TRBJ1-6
AWSRQGNSPLH
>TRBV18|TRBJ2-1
ASSLASSYNEQF